The 27 T cell receptor beta chains below all came from one sample that was sequenced in a study of early T cells in non-severe SARS-CoV-2 infection. TCRdb re-analysed the 5' RACE reads in MiXCR, keeping a single row per CDR3 protein. Among tens of thousands of distinct CDR3 sequences listed, approximately 9.5% were seen once. Input material: whole blood. The receptors here all came from an adult who was a healthcare worker with PCR-confirmed SARS-CoV-2 infection or an uninfected control (not recorded which).

V and J are TRBV7-8 and TRBJ1-2, with TRBD1 as a possible D gene (6 bases). V was shortened by 5 bases and J by 4 bases, with 17 bases between the two germline ends. Germline V CDR1 and CDR2: SGHVS, FQNEAQ. This CDR3 is built from 15 residues. The CDR3 nucleotides read TGTGCCAGCAGCCCTAGGCAGGGGCGGGTCTATGGCTACACCTTC. This sequence encodes CASSPRQGRVYGYTF.

The sample holds many counts of this clonotype. The J gene is TRBJ1-1, the V gene TRBV6-1; 8 bases are shared with TRBD1. With 6 bases clipped from V and 7 bases from J, the junction kept 10 bases outside the gene matches. The CDR3 runs 14 residues. Germline CDR1 and CDR2: MNHNS and SASEGT. The chain's CDR3 is CASSPDRAWGEAFF. The CDR3 DNA reads as TGTGCCAGCAGCCCGGACAGGGCTTGGGGTGAAGCTTTCTTT.

This clonotype came up many times. This rearrangement joins TRBV14 to TRBJ2-7; 8 bases agree with TRBD1. Germline CDR1 reads SGHDN; CDR2 reads FVKESK. V lost 0 bases and J lost 7; bases outside the gene matches: 11. This CDR3 has 16 residues. The DNA for the CDR3 is TGTGCCAGCAGCCAAGATCAGGGGGCACTCCTGGAGGAGCAGTACTTC. It yields the protein CASSQDQGALLEEQYF.

In the case of this clonotype: As the CDR3 is not closed by the conserved phenylalanine or tryptophan, this likely results from a read error. The chain combines TRBV10-2 with TRBJ2-1, with 16 bases that match TRBD2. Trimming cost V 6 bases and J 13 bases; bases outside gene matches: 15. CDR3 size: 17 residues. Germline lookup yields CDR1 WSHSY and CDR2 SAAADI. The chain's CDR3 is CASSLPGTSGRAELQFS. CDR3 coding DNA: TGCGCCAGCAGCTTGCCCGGGACTAGCGGGAGGGCGGAACTTCAGTTCTCC.

This clonotype was counted many times. The chain uses TRBV7-2 and TRBJ2-1; TRBD2 agrees at 13 bases. The V segment lost 6 bases and the J segment 7 bases; nucleotides outside the gene matches: 6. Germline V lookup: CDR1 SGHTA, CDR2 FQGNSA. The CDR3 is made up of 15 amino acids. CDR3 residues: CASSSTGLAGNEQFF. Here the CDR3 DNA reads TGTGCCAGCAGTTCAACGGGACTAGCGGGAAATGAGCAGTTCTTC.

The CDR3 sequence is CAGTGSGANVLTF. In nucleotides, the CDR3 is TGTGCCGGAACAGGGTCTGGGGCCAACGTCCTGACTTTC. This sequence joins TRBV6-1 and TRBJ2-6, with a tentative D call TRBD1 (6 bases). V was shortened by 11 bases and J by 1 base, with 9 bases between the two germline ends. Germline assignment: CDR1 MNHNS and CDR2 SASEGT. CDR3 length: 13 residues.

The rearrangement uses TRBV30 and TRBJ1-1; D unresolved. Per germline, CDR1 GTSNPN and CDR2 SVGIG (reference sequence). V was cut by 3 bases and J by 8 bases, with 10 bases left in between. This CDR3 is 11 amino acids long. The CDR3 DNA reads as TGTGCCTGGAGACCGGTGCGCGAAGCTTTCTTT. This sequence encodes CAWRPVREAFF.

This clonotype was seen a few times. V and J are TRBV18 and TRBJ1-2; 10 bases are shared with TRBD1. V was clipped by 3 bases and J by 5 bases; unmatched bases: 6. The CDR3 runs 15 residues. In germline, CDR1 is KGHSH, CDR2 LQKENI. The CDR3 bases are TGTGCCAGCTCACCCGGGACAGGGGTCGGGTATGGCTACACCTTC. The encoded protein is CASSPGTGVGYGYTF.

This clonotype showed up many times. In DNA, the CDR3 is TGCAGTGCTCCTAGCGGGGGGCCCGCCTACGAGCAGTACTTC. It yields the protein CSAPSGGPAYEQYF. The rearrangement joins TRBV20-1 to TRBJ2-7; 11 bases agree with TRBD2. Germline CDR1 reads DFQATT; CDR2 reads SNEGSKA (reference sequence). V was pared by 5 bases and J by 2 bases, with 5 bases of the junction left unmatched. The CDR3 has 14 amino acids.

In its sample, this clonotype was seen many times. The chain has TRBV19 and TRBJ1-6; D is uncertain. Germline V gene lookup returns CDR1 LNHDA and CDR2 SQIVND (reference sequence). This CDR3 has 17 amino acids. Between the trimmed V and J ends, which lost 5 bases and 0 bases, there was a span of 14 bases. The CDR3 coding sequence is TGTGCCAGTAGTGGACGGCAGGCGAGCTCCTATAATTCACCCCTCCACTTT. It specifies CASSGRQASSYNSPLHF. The full variable domain, completed using reference TRBV19 and TRBJ1-6, is DGGITQSPKYLFRKEGQNVTLSCEQNLNHDAMYWYRQDPGQGLRLIYYSQIVNDFQKGDIAEGYSVSREKKESFPLTVTSAQKNPTAFYLCASSGRQASSYNSPLHFGNGTRLTVT.

This clonotype has at least ten counts. The chain recombines TRBV20-1 with TRBJ2-1, with 11 bases fitting TRBD2. V dropped 5 bases and J dropped 3; count of bases not matched to a gene: 6. The CDR3 totals 15 residues. The germline V gene has CDR1 DFQATT and CDR2 SNEGSKA (reference sequence). This CDR3 is CSAVHGTSGYNEQFF. The CDR3 DNA reads as TGCAGTGCTGTTCACGGGACTAGCGGCTACAATGAGCAGTTCTTC.

This clonotype was counted ten times or more. The gene calls are TRBV30 and TRBJ2-3, with 9 bases identical to TRBD1. V was pared by 1 base and J by 1 base, with 0 bases of the junction left unmatched. Germline V lookup: CDR1 GTSNPN, CDR2 SVGIG (reference sequence). The CDR3 has 14 amino acids. The CDR3 bases are TGTGCCTGGAGTGGGACAGGGGGCACAGATACGCAGTATTTT. Translation: CAWSGTGGTDTQYF.

Only a few counts were recorded for this clonotype. The genes are TRBV11-1 and TRBJ2-4; the D gene could be TRBD1 or TRBD2 (5 bases each). The CDR3 loop spans 12 amino acids. V was pared by 4 bases and J by 5 bases, with 6 bases between. CDR1 is SGHAT, CDR2 FQDESV, per germline (reference sequence). The DNA of the CDR3 is TGTGCCAGCAGCTCGGGACAAAACATTCAGTACTTC. Residues: CASSSGQNIQYF.

This chain links TRBV4-1 with TRBJ2-2; D is undetermined. The CDR3 is 12 residues long. Germline CDR1 is MGHRA and CDR2 is YSYEKL. With 4 bases removed from V and 8 bases from J, the gap between germline ends came to 8 bases. The CDR3 is CASSPQTGELFF. The CDR3, as DNA: TGCGCCAGCAGCCCTCAAACGGGGGAGCTGTTTTTT.

This rearrangement joins TRBV3-1 to TRBJ1-2; D not certain. The CDR3 totals 16 residues. V was clipped by 1 base and J by 4 bases, with 16 bases between them. Germline V CDR1 and CDR2: LGHDT, YNNKEL (reference sequence). The DNA of the CDR3 is TGTGCCAGCAGCCAAGGGTCGGGCAGGAGGATCTATGGCTACACCTTC. It codes for CASSQGSGRRIYGYTF.

This chain links TRBV19 with TRBJ2-5; maybe TRBD2 (5 bases). CDR3 length: 14 residues. Germline CDR1 reads LNHDA; CDR2 reads SQIVND (reference sequence). V gave up 5 bases and J gave up 2 bases, with 12 bases separating them. The chain's CDR3 is CASSFQKRQETQYF. The CDR3 DNA is TGTGCCAGTAGTTTTCAAAAGCGGCAAGAGACCCAGTACTTC.

In this sample, this clonotype turned up many times. V is TRBV10-3 and J is TRBJ2-3; 7 nucleotides align to TRBD2. Germline V gives CDR1 ENHRY, CDR2 SYGVKD. The ends lost 3 bases at V and 7 bases at J; junction bases unmatched: 13. There are 16 residues in the CDR3. CDR3 DNA sequence: TGTGCCATCAGTGAAGTGGGGGGAGGGCCGAGAAATACGCAGTATTTT. It encodes CAISEVGGGPRNTQYF.

About this clonotype: A much larger clone lies a single base off, so this may be a read error. This rearrangement joins TRBV4-2 to TRBJ2-3; D tentatively reads TRBD1 or TRBD2 (5 bases each). V lost 7 bases and J lost 6, with 23 bases in between. Germline CDR1 reads LGHNA; CDR2 reads YNFKEQ. The CDR3 extends over 16 amino acids. Here the CDR3 DNA reads TGTGCCAGCAACCATTCGGGACCCGGAGGTGGCGATACGCAGTATTTT. This gives the protein CASNHSGPGGGDTQYF.

This clonotype was seen ten or more times. This CDR3 is CSVVTDEKLFF. The CDR3 DNA reads as TGCAGCGTTGTTACCGATGAAAAACTGTTTTTT. This sequence joins TRBV29-1 and TRBJ1-4; no firm D call. Trimming shortened V by 4 bases and J by 6 bases, and 6 bases separated the two germline ends. CDR1 and CDR2 from the germline V gene are SQVTM and ANQGSEA. There are 11 residues in the CDR3.

This clonotype was observed a handful of times. The rearrangement uses TRBV5-1 and TRBJ2-3; TRBD1 matches 8 bases. Unmatched junction bases numbered 7, after V lost 3 bases and J lost 4 bases. The CDR3 runs 15 residues. Germline loops: CDR1 SGHRS, CDR2 YFSETQ. CDR3 nucleotide sequence: TGCGCCAGCAGCTGGGAGGACAGGGCAGCAGATACGCAGTATTTT. Amino acid sequence: CASSWEDRAADTQYF.

The rearrangement links TRBV4-1 to TRBJ2-1; 8 nucleotides agree with TRBD2. J was trimmed by 0 bases and V by 4 bases; bases with no gene match: 11. The CDR3 totals 18 residues. Germline lookup yields CDR1 MGHRA and CDR2 YSYEKL. CDR3 sequence (DNA): TGCGCCAGCAGCCTTAGATGGGGTAGCGGGGTCTCCTACAATGAGCAGTTCTTC. It encodes CASSLRWGSGVSYNEQFF.

This chain joins TRBV7-2 and TRBJ2-1; D is unresolved. This CDR3 has 11 amino acids. Germline V gene sequence: CDR1 SGHTA, CDR2 FQGNSA. Trimming took 2 bases from V and 7 from J, leaving 3 bases between them. The DNA for the CDR3 is TGTGCCAGCAGCTTAATGAATGAGCAGTTCTTC. Translated: CASSLMNEQFF. The full variable domain, completed using reference TRBV7-2 and TRBJ2-1, is GAGVSQSPSNKVTEKGKDVELRCDPISGHTALYWYRQSLGQGLEFLIYFQGNSAPDKSGLPSDRFSAERTGGSVSTLTIQRTQQEDSAVYLCASSLMNEQFFGPGTRLTVL.

This clonotype has at least ten counts. The gene calls are TRBV27 and TRBJ2-3; D gene unclear. V shed 2 bases and J shed 4 bases, with 10 bases lying between them. There are 14 residues in the CDR3. Looked up from germline, CDR1 is MNHEY and CDR2 is SMNVEV (reference sequence). The CDR3 sequence: CASSLGVRPDTQYF. The CDR3 DNA sequence: TGTGCCAGCAGTTTAGGGGTACGCCCAGATACGCAGTATTTT.

This clonotype has more than one count but fewer than ten. The chain is built from TRBV20-1 and TRBJ1-2; 9 nucleotides agree with TRBD1. Germline loops: CDR1 DFQATT, CDR2 SNEGSKA (reference sequence). The CDR3 has 14 residues. Trimming removed 0 bases from V and 6 bases from J; junction bases left unmatched: 5. CDR3 DNA: TGCAGTGCTAGAGACCGGGACAGGGTTCATGGCTACACCTTC. Its translation: CSARDRDRVHGYTF.

This clonotype has a handful of counts. V gene TRBV5-8 combines with J gene TRBJ2-3, with 9 bases fitting TRBD2. CDR3 length equals 16 residues. The V gene end was trimmed by 3 bases and the J gene end by 1 base; junction bases not matched to a gene: 6. CDR1 and CDR2 from the germline V gene are SGHTS and YDEGEE. CDR3 protein: CASSSRGGARTDTQYF. In DNA form, the CDR3 reads TGTGCCAGCAGCTCTCGCGGGGGGGCTCGCACAGATACGCAGTATTTT.

The J gene is TRBJ2-1, the V gene TRBV20-1, with 10 bases aligning to TRBD2. Per germline, CDR1 DFQATT and CDR2 SNEGSKA (reference sequence). Trimming at V came to 6 bases and at J to 7 bases, leaving 21 bases not matched to a gene. The CDR3 spans 18 residues. The CDR3 nucleotides read TGCAGTGCCCTTCCCTTAGGGAGCGGGGGGGCCCCGTTGAATGAGCAGTTCTTC. It codes for CSALPLGSGGAPLNEQFF.

This clonotype occurred many times. This chain links TRBV3-1 with TRBJ1-1; unclear D gene. The CDR3 runs 14 residues. V was shortened by 1 base and J by 6 bases, with 12 bases between the two germline ends. Germline V gene sequence: CDR1 LGHDT, CDR2 YNNKEL (reference sequence). CDR3 nucleotide sequence: TGTGCCAGCAGCCAAGTAGGCGGAGTGGCTGAAGCTTTCTTT. Translating it yields CASSQVGGVAEAFF.